The 16 T cell receptor beta chains reported below all come from one sample, sequenced in a study of identical twins. MiXCR, run by TCRdb on the 5' RACE reads, gives a single entry per CDR3 protein. Of about 890,000 distinct CDR3 sequences listed, roughly 12% are singletons. These data were also filed under a second study, of yellow fever vaccine responses in identical twins.

The sequenced sample was PBMCs. The receptor source for this set is a young woman in good health.

The chain carries TRBV6-5 and TRBJ2-4, with unresolved D. V was trimmed by 2 bases and J by 4 bases, leaving 6 bases between them. Per the germline V gene, CDR1 is MNHEY and CDR2 is SVGAGI. CDR3 length equals 13 residues. CDR3 amino acids: CASSYAQKNIQYF. The CDR3 DNA reads TGTGCCAGCAGTTACGCCCAGAAAAACATTCAGTACTTC.

Many counts were recorded for this clonotype. This chain joins TRBV27 and TRBJ1-5; D unclear. This CDR3 has 14 amino acids. With 7 bases removed from V and 0 bases from J, the gap between germline ends came to 10 bases. CDR1 MNHEY and CDR2 SMNVEV come from the germline V gene (reference sequence). CDR3 protein: CASKGQNSNQPQHF. In DNA form, the CDR3 reads TGTGCCAGCAAAGGGCAGAATAGCAATCAGCCCCAGCATTTT.

In regard to this clonotype: A single base separates this from a much larger clone, so it may be a read error. This chain links TRBV5-1 with TRBJ2-1; TRBD2 might be the D (5 bases). V dropped 4 bases and J dropped 6 bases, with 17 bases sitting between them. Germline loops: CDR1 SGHRS, CDR2 YFSETQ. The CDR3 contains 15 residues. The CDR3 DNA reads TGCGCCAGCAGCATGAGCGGAAGATTTCCCAATGAGCAGTTCTTC. Amino acid sequence: CASSMSGRFPNEQFF.

V gene TRBV24-1 combines with J gene TRBJ2-1; 12 bases agree with TRBD2. Germline-derived CDR1 and CDR2 are KGHDR and SFDVKD. The trim removed 4 bases at V and 4 bases at J, leaving 13 bases unmatched. CDR3 size: 19 residues. CDR3 DNA: TGTGCCACCAGTGAGTGGACTAGCGGGGAGTCTCCCAAGTACAATGAGCAGTTCTTC. Protein product: CATSEWTSGESPKYNEQFF.

The chain links TRBV3-1 to TRBJ1-4, with 7 positions matching TRBD1. The CDR3 runs 16 residues. CDR1 and CDR2 (germline): LGHDT, YNNKEL (reference sequence). Unmatched junction bases numbered 5, after V lost 1 base and J lost 3 bases. CDR3 region: CASSQAGGKANEKLFF. The CDR3 nucleotides are TGTGCCAGCAGCCAAGCAGGGGGGAAGGCTAATGAAAAACTGTTTTTT.

In this sample, this clonotype turned up a few times. This rearrangement joins TRBV6-1 to TRBJ1-5, with a weak D call TRBD1 (5 bases). V dropped 6 bases and J dropped 0 bases, with 18 bases sitting between them. Germline V lookup: CDR1 MNHNS, CDR2 SASEGT. The CDR3 covers 17 residues. In DNA form, the CDR3 reads TGTGCCAGCAGGTCCGGAACCGGGACCTATAGCAATCAGCCCCAGCATTTT. It codes for CASRSGTGTYSNQPQHF.

CDR3 bases: TGCGCCAGCAGCCCCGGTGAGAGTGGCTACACCTTC. This sequence encodes CASSPGESGYTF. The chain employs TRBV5-1 and TRBJ1-2; D is uncertain. Germline V CDR1 and CDR2: SGHRS, YFSETQ. The CDR3 sequence is 12 residues long. V lost 4 bases and J 7 bases, leaving 11 bases between the germline ends.

This clonotype came up many times. The genes are TRBV11-3 and TRBJ2-1, with 10 bases matching TRBD2. The CDR3 is 16 amino acids. Germline assignment: CDR1 SGHNT and CDR2 YENEEA. V gave up 2 bases and J gave up 7 bases; unmatched junction bases: 8. The CDR3 DNA follows: TGTGCCAGCAGCTTAATTCTAGCGGGAGTCCGGAATGAGCAGTTCTTC. Protein sequence: CASSLILAGVRNEQFF.

The CDR3 nucleotides read TGTGCCAGCAGCGGTCGGACTGCGGCTAATGAAAAACTGTTTTTT. Residues: CASSGRTAANEKLFF. The chain recombines TRBV7-9 with TRBJ1-4, with D unresolved. CDR1 and CDR2 (germline): SEHNR, FQNEAQ (reference sequence). Trimming shortened V by 5 bases and J by 3 bases, and 13 bases separated the two germline ends. CDR3 size: 15 residues.

The chain joins TRBV10-3 to TRBJ2-3, with TRBD2 matching 7 bases. The CDR3 spans 12 residues. Germline CDR1 reads ENHRY; CDR2 reads SYGVKD. Trimming removed 3 bases from V and 6 bases from J; junction bases left unmatched: 0. DNA for the CDR3: TGTGCCATCAGTGACGGGGGGGATACGCAGTATTTT. Its protein is CAISDGGDTQYF.

This clonotype has more than one count but fewer than ten. The chain has TRBV27 and TRBJ2-5, with D possibly matching TRBD1 (6 bases). Deletions cut 5 bases from V and 5 bases from J, with 15 bases between. Per germline, CDR1 MNHEY and CDR2 SMNVEV (reference sequence). The CDR3 covers 14 residues. Here the CDR3 DNA reads TGTGCCAGCAGTCACGGTCAGGGGCGGGAGACCCAGTACTTC. Residues: CASSHGQGRETQYF.

This clonotype has a handful of counts. V is TRBV15 and J is TRBJ2-1; possibly TRBD2 for D (5 bases). This CDR3 spans 17 amino acids. The V gene's germline CDR1 is LNHNV and CDR2 YYDKDF (reference sequence). Trimming removed 5 bases from V and 0 bases from J, with 17 bases in between. CDR3 in DNA: TGTGCCACCAGCCAAGGGTCGGGGAAGAGCTCCTACAATGAGCAGTTCTTC. This sequence encodes CATSQGSGKSSYNEQFF.

The chain couples TRBV20-1 to TRBJ2-7; 8 bases match TRBD2. Losses at the gene ends were 0 bases for V and 5 bases for J; bases not matched to a gene: 9. The CDR3 runs 15 residues. The germline gives CDR1 DFQATT, CDR2 SNEGSKA (reference sequence). CDR3 loop: CSARDGSGSINEQYF. DNA of the CDR3: TGCAGTGCTAGAGATGGGAGCGGGAGCATCAACGAGCAGTACTTC.

This chain uses TRBV2 with TRBJ2-1, with a tentative D call TRBD1 (6 bases). This CDR3 region has 15 residues. Trimming left V 1 base short and J 10 bases short, with 17 bases between. Germline V CDR1 and CDR2: SNHLY, FYNNEI. CDR3 in amino acids: CASSEGGRGMGEQFF. DNA for the CDR3: TGTGCCAGCAGTGAAGGGGGCAGGGGAATGGGGGAGCAGTTCTTC.

V and J are TRBV11-2 and TRBJ2-1, with 8 positions matching TRBD2. After removal of 0 bases from V and 10 bases from J, the junction contained 5 bases not matched to a gene. Germline loops: CDR1 SGHAT, CDR2 FQNNGV. The CDR3 length is 14 residues. CDR3 nucleotides: TGTGCCAGCAGCTTAGATAGGGGACTAGGGGAGCAGTTCTTC. Translating it yields CASSLDRGLGEQFF.

The genes are TRBV15 and TRBJ2-7; 7 bases are shared with TRBD2. Looked up from germline, CDR1 is LNHNV and CDR2 is YYDKDF (reference sequence). The length of the CDR3 is 17 residues. The J segment lost 0 bases and the V segment lost 0 bases, leaving 8 bases of the junction unmatched. CDR3 coding DNA: TGTGCCACCAGCAGAGATCAGGCGCTAGCGGTCTCCTACGAGCAGTACTTC. It translates to CATSRDQALAVSYEQYF.